The 9 T cell receptor beta chains below come from one sample, sequenced in a study of T cell responses to AZD1222 COVID-19 vaccine. Libraries were prepared by immunoSEQ multiplex PCR; TCRdb keeps only in-frame clonotypes and omits some of them. The data contain just over 90,000 clones, roughly nine tenths of them singletons. The material was peripheral blood, obtained 28 days after the second AZD1222 dose. All receptors come from an adult who received the AZD1222 COVID-19 vaccine.

J is TRBJ1-5 and V is TRBV9; D may be TRBD1 (5 bases). This CDR3 region has 19 residues. CDR1 and CDR2 (germline): SGDLS, YYNGEE. V gave up 2 bases and J gave up 0 bases, with 21 bases separating them. The CDR3 reads CASSVQQVLGDSSNQPQHF. CDR3 DNA sequence: TGTGCCAGCAGCGTCCAACAGGTGTTGGGGGACTCTAGCAATCAGCCCCAGCATTTT. Drawing the rest from reference TRBV9 and TRBJ1-5, the complete variable domain is DSGVTQTPKHLITATGQRVTLRCSPRSGDLSVYWYQQSLDQGLQFLIQYYNGEERAKGNILERFSAQQFPDLHSELNLSSLELGDSALYFCASSVQQVLGDSSNQPQHFGDGTRLSIL.

The chain joins TRBV10-3 to TRBJ2-2, with a weak D call TRBD1 (5 bases). CDR1 ENHRY and CDR2 SYGVKD come from the germline V gene. Trimming pared 3 bases from V and 3 bases from J, leaving 8 bases between. The CDR3 length is 14 residues. The CDR3 here is CAISDTGYTGELFF. Here the CDR3 DNA reads TGTGCCATCAGTGATACAGGATACACCGGGGAGCTGTTTTTT.

The chain couples TRBV5-6 to TRBJ2-3, with D possibly TRBD1 on 6 matching bases. The germline V and J ends were trimmed by 4 bases and 6 bases, with 15 bases remaining between them. Germline V CDR1 and CDR2: SGHDT, YYEEEE. CDR3 length: 14 residues. The CDR3 DNA is TGTGCCAGCAGCCCACAGGGATCCCCTGATACGCAGTATTTT. Translation gives CASSPQGSPDTQYF.

The rearrangement uses TRBV7-9 and TRBJ2-2; TRBD1 matches at 9 bases. Germline CDR1 reads SEHNR; CDR2 reads FQNEAQ (reference sequence). This CDR3 is built from 17 residues. Trimming removed 2 bases from V and 5 bases from J; junction bases left unmatched: 9. Written as DNA, the CDR3 is TGTGCCAGCAGCTTAAAGTGGGGACAGGGAAGGACCGGGGAGCTGTTTTTT. It yields the protein CASSLKWGQGRTGELFF. Together with reference TRBV7-9 and TRBJ2-2, the CDR3 gives the full variable domain: DTGVSQNPRHKITKRGQNVTFRCDPISEHNRLYWYRQTLGQGPEFLTYFQNEAQLEKSRLLSDRFSAERPKGSFSTLEIQRTEQGDSAMYLCASSLKWGQGRTGELFFGEGSRLTVL.

As regards this clone: The junction shows a germline mismatch at one end, possibly a read error. The gene calls are TRBV6-2 or TRBV6-3 and TRBJ2-6; D not certain. CDR1 and CDR2 (germline): MNHEY, SVGEGT. The CDR3 sequence is 16 residues long. The CDR3 coding sequence is TGTGCCAGCAGTTACTCGTCCGAACCTGGCGCCAACGTCCTGACTTTC. Amino acids: CASSYSSEPGANVLTF.

V usage is TRBV2 and J usage is TRBJ1-1; TRBD1 is a possible D gene (6 bases). The germline V gene encodes CDR1 SNHLY and CDR2 FYNNEI. Trimming stripped 6 bases from V and 0 bases from J, with 14 bases between. The CDR3 spans 15 residues. CDR3 DNA: TGTGCCAGCAGGGGGGGGCTAATTGTGAACACTGAAGCTTTCTTT. Amino acid sequence: CASRGGLIVNTEAFF.

The V and J genes are TRBV9 and TRBJ2-5, with D perhaps TRBD1 or TRBD2 (6 bases each). This CDR3 comprises 14 residues. Looked up from germline, CDR1 is SGDLS and CDR2 is YYNGEE. The ends were cut back, 0 bases at V and 5 bases at J, with 11 bases in the middle. The CDR3 loop is CASSVGWGAETQYF. DNA of the CDR3: TGTGCCAGCAGCGTAGGATGGGGGGCGGAGACCCAGTACTTC.

V and J are TRBV18 and TRBJ1-1; D not certain. Germline lookup yields CDR1 KGHSH and CDR2 LQKENI. This CDR3 is 15 amino acids long. Trimming left V 3 bases short and J 0 bases short, with 11 bases between. The CDR3 region is CASSPRPAMNTEAFF. As DNA, the CDR3 is TGTGCCAGCTCACCTCGGCCAGCCATGAACACTGAAGCTTTCTTT.

The chain links TRBV18 to TRBJ1-2, with TRBD1 matching 7 bases. The CDR3 contains 13 residues. Germline V gene sequence: CDR1 KGHSH, CDR2 LQKENI. The V segment lost 3 bases and the J segment 6 bases; nucleotides outside the gene matches: 4. CDR3 amino acids: CASSPGTVNGYTF. CDR3 DNA sequence: TGTGCCAGCTCACCTGGGACAGTCAATGGCTACACCTTC.